This T cell receptor (beta chain) was identified in a study of cytomegalovirus exposure and HLA in healthy donors (dated by TCRdb to 2015 to 2018). In the study overall: An earlier analysis of 587 of the donors reported 250 to 300 Gb of sequence data and 95 million to 130 million unique TCR beta sequences obtained from roughly 180 million T cells. An early release covering roughly 600 HLA-typed donors comprised 300 to 350 gigabases of sequencing data and 85 million to 100 million unique TCR sequences. The genetic ancestry cluster associated with self-reported Caucasian donors included roughly 84% of the 350 to 500 genotyped donors. The study was designed to test whether signatures of past pathogen exposure could be identified by cataloging public T cell receptors. The study used immunosequencing to profile the T cell repertoires of about 670 subjects and linked those repertoires to cytomegalovirus serostatus. Along with the approximately 700-subject first cohort, a separate validation cohort of over 90 different subjects was used. High-throughput TCR immunosequencing, statistical association of individual TCRs with disease status, and machine learning were combined to predict cytomegalovirus infection status. To study patterns of TCR occurrence, a later analysis re-analyzed previously published TCR beta repertoires from 550 to 800 donors and added high-resolution HLA genotyping. In the later analysis, no new phenotypic data were used to find candidate immune exposures; instead, reliance was placed on TCR beta sequences and their occurrence across donors. To decide whether each TCR beta V gene segment behaved as functional or pseudogenic, an earlier analysis of some 600 of the donors relied on high-throughput TCR beta sequencing. Alongside the repertoire data, information on donor age, sex, ethnicity and CMV serostatus was compiled. In a later genetic analysis, genome-wide SNP genotypes for about three fifths of the roughly 670 donors were used, and that subset was treated as a discovery cohort. Every discovery cohort repertoire had been produced on one sequencing platform. HLA typing included class I and class II loci at four-digit resolution. Typing coverage varied by locus: roughly 620-640 donors for A, B, C, DRB1 and DQB1; around 560 for DQA1; approximately 610 for DPA1; roughly 470 for DPB1. Roughly five DR-DQ haplotypes were treated as single units for association and clustering because of strong linkage in the cohort. Among roughly 400 genotyped donors of the cohort, an average of around 250,000 unique TCR beta nucleotide sequences was sequenced per donor, of which about 19% were non-productive.

General study outcomes and caveats: A group of highly shared sequence variants was considered likely to be a technical artifact of the sequencing pipeline. Some IMGT-functional V segments, including TRBV6-2 and TRBV6-3, could not be told apart with the 87-base-pair reads, so those segments were excluded. In a later analysis, HLA-associated TCR beta chains showed more clonal expansion and lower generation probabilities than non-associated chains that were equally common. Broadly in line with IMGT annotations, most TCR beta V segments showed up in productive rearrangements about 90% or about 30% of the time in an earlier analysis of roughly 590 of the donors. According to a later analysis, TCR association rates differed among HLA loci, with DRB1 alleles showing the most associated TCRs and HLA-C alleles showing the fewest. Seventeen rarely observed V segments, including chromosome 9 orphons, were excluded from the earlier analysis of several hundred of the donors because counts were too low. A further reported finding was that TCR beta sequences accurately predicted the HLA-A and HLA-B alleles for most subjects in the first cohort. Because some donors lacked HLA typing at each locus, the association tests relied only on the typed subset. According to the authors, the approach could potentially be generalized to other disease states and immunological phenotypes. For the cohort, immune exposure information was limited to CMV serostatus. The presence/absence analyses assumed that sequencing depth was roughly uniform across donors, and that assumption may not be true. Linkage disequilibrium might explain the correlated functional status among segregating V segments, but an unknown experimental factor could not be excluded. Only TCR beta chains were sequenced in this cohort, and the absence of alpha or paired-chain data limited detectable features. In a later analysis, 16,951 TCR beta sequences were associated with specific HLA alleles at a false discovery rate of 0.05. Assigning TCR associations to individual alleles was difficult when HLA alleles, especially DR and DQ, strongly co-occurred. In a later analysis, most CMV-associated TCR beta chains were found to appear HLA-restricted, with HLA associations seemingly driven largely by CMV exposure. Compared with the roughly 720-donor mean, donors in an Asian-associated ancestry cluster had fewer N-insertions in productive TCRs, according to a later genetic analysis. Several of the top co-occurrence clusters appeared to be linked to parvovirus B19, influenza, CMV and Epstein-Barr virus, according to a later analysis. A few of the identified cytomegalovirus-associated TCR beta chains were confirmed in vitro to be specific for cytomegalovirus antigens. While some public TCRs were present in many individuals, most TCR sequences turned up only very rarely across donors. An association between a missense DCLRE1C variant and V-gene and J-gene trimming of TCR beta chains was found in a later genetic analysis and replicated in an independent cohort. The study gave a list of about 160 TCR beta chains associated with cytomegalovirus. The classifier was reported to diagnose cytomegalovirus status with high specificity and sensitivity in both the original and validation cohorts.

From the germline V gene (reference sequence), CDR1 is MNHNY and CDR2 is SVGAGI. V and J are trimmed by 4 bases and 8 bases, and the gene matches miss 6 bases of the junction. The CDR3 runs 14 residues from the cysteine to the phenylalanine. This entry keeps only the CDR3 DNA: 42 bases, framed from base 1. Library method: the immunoSEQ multiplex PCR assay. For the multiplex PCR, a mixture combining 60 forward primers for TCR Vbeta segments and 13 reverse primers for TCR Jbeta segments was used. A multiplex PCR assay on genomic DNA amplified the CDR3 region of rearranged TCR beta genes. Amplified TCR beta libraries were sequenced as 87-base-pair reads on the Illumina HiSeq System. The study's processing was this. A later analysis tallied tens of millions of unique TCR beta chains across the 550 to 850 repertoires, and around 10 million of those chains were shared by two or more donors. Raw reads were error-corrected and collapsed into unique sequences with a nearest-neighbor algorithm that merged closely related sequences to remove PCR and sequencing errors. To assign V, D and J gene segments, CDR3 sequences were aligned to IMGT reference sequences. For a sequence to be retained, a match of at least six nucleotides to both a V gene segment and a J gene segment was required. Rearrangements were classified as productive when the CDR3 lacked stop codons and remained in frame with V and J, and all other rearrangements were classified as non-productive. CDR3 was defined by IMGT convention, running from the second conserved V-encoded cysteine to the conserved J-encoded phenylalanine. Sequences without an unambiguous match to a single V gene segment were excluded from the earlier analysis of about 600 of the donors. In an earlier analysis of 587 of the donors, a V segment was called functional when productive rearrangements were above 56.7%, and segregating when the standard deviation between donors exceeded 5%. A statistical classification framework was built for diagnosing cytomegalovirus status from the catalog of TCR beta chain sequences. V and J gene assignment, in a later analysis, came from comparing TCR nucleotide sequences with IMGT/GENE-DB human TR gene sequences. A later analysis assigned CDR3 sequences and most-parsimonious VDJ recombination scenarios with the TCRdist pipeline. In a later analysis, each TCR beta chain was defined by its CDR3 amino acid sequence together with its V-gene family, and reads without a unique V-gene family were excluded. As a way to deal with suspected cross-contamination and a sequencing artifact, a later analysis dropped over 550 nucleotide sequences that were highly shared and had low generation probability. A later analysis calculated a clonal expansion index for each public chain from normalized within-repertoire ranks of inferred template counts. In a later analysis, generation probabilities were computed using a VDJ recombination model fitted to out-of-frame rearrangements, and the results were checked against IGoR. In a later analysis, TCR-TCR, TCR-HLA and TCR-CMV co-occurrence was scored with hypergeometric tests, and a repertoire-size bias correction was applied to TCR pairs. To estimate false discovery rates, a later analysis permuted the HLA or CMV assignments 20 times. In a later analysis, co-occurring TCRs were grouped with DBSCAN, and TCRdist sequence similarity was added when clustering was performed within HLA-allele-positive subsets. Co-occurrence clustering excluded repertoires with fewer than 30,000 or more than 120,000 public chains, plus five with anomalous nucleotide sharing. Held by TCRdb, this immuneACCESS table contains in-frame sequences only and omits some clones. Under half of the omission traces to an unresolved V gene where checked; the cause of the rest is unknown. That table is the source of V, J and clone size, and D and trimming were worked out from the DNA. The table for this sample lists about 98,000 clones; about 85% of them were counted only once. The biggest ten clones account for more than 3% of the sample.

The cohort comprised around 690 healthy bone marrow donors. At the time of sampling, every cohort member was nominally healthy, though immune exposures that went unrecorded were likely present. The donor tested CMV seropositive, placing the donor among the 289 seropositive members of the cohort. A peripheral blood sample was provided by each donor, and peripheral blood mononuclear cells were used for TCR beta sequencing. Genomic DNA extraction from the blood cell samples was performed with the Qiagen DNeasy Blood Extraction Kit. Details on this clone: Its antigen is not yet known. No much larger clone is present one base from it, and per-base qualities are unavailable.

Sample: PBMCs. This TCR derives from a female donor in good health and CMV-seropositive. The chain is made from TRBV6-6 and TRBJ1-2, with 11 bases in between that match TRBD1. The CDR3 loop reads CASSLTGTGGGYTF. The sequence in DNA is TGTGCCAGCAGTTTAACCGGGACAGGGGGAGGCTACACCTTC.